This TCR beta chain was found in a study of blood T cell repertoires in COVID-19. On the study more broadly: Samples of COVID-19 (acute and convalescent) were obtained from the United States, Italy and Spain. Sources were T cells, B-cell-depleted T cells, or PBMCs; the material itself was cDNA or gDNA.

CDR3 size: 13 residues. Between the trimmed V and J ends, which lost 2 bases and 2 bases, there was a span of 7 bases. The germline V gene encodes CDR1 SGDLS and CDR2 YYNGEE. Original data processing: It was from reference gene primer amplification that nucleated cell counts were estimated. The protocol was immunoSEQ multiplex PCR, while the TCRdb copy is restricted to in-frame clones and leaves out a portion. V, J and clone size were drawn from that table, and D and trimming were deduced from the DNA. The sample yields a few hundred thousand clones, 90% seen once. Turning to this clone: Other DNA variants within this sample encode the same CDR3.

The Seattle patients joined while their infection was active and were tracked longitudinally afterward. Sequenced: peripheral blood. The clonotype originates from a woman aged 55-69 years with COVID-19, enrolled during active disease. V is TRBV9 and J is TRBJ1-1; the D gene is possibly TRBD1 (5 bases). CDR3 bases: TGTGCCAGCAGCGTTACAGGCAACACTGAAGCTTTCTTT. Its protein is CASSVTGNTEAFF. Full variable domain (remainder filled in from reference TRBV9 and TRBJ1-1): DSGVTQTPKHLITATGQRVTLRCSPRSGDLSVYWYQQSLDQGLQFLIQYYNGEERAKGNILERFSAQQFPDLHSELNLSSLELGDSALYFCASSVTGNTEAFFGQGTRLTVV.